This T cell receptor (beta chain) was recovered during a study of a mutant IDH1 vaccine in newly diagnosed glioma. Study at large: Vaccines were first given 4-6 weeks after radiotherapy alone, or with temozolomide cycles. Previous treatment comprised radiotherapy, temozolomide, or both, mostly both.

Time point: week 11, during vaccination. A single vaccine dose contained 300 ug of mutant IDH1 20-mer peptide, and topical imiquimod was used with it. Only in-frame clones appear in the TCRdb table, and some are missing; sequencing was by immunoSEQ multiplex PCR. The profile shows tens of thousands of clones, 75% to 90% of them singletons. This clone turned up a few times. Antigen specificity is unknown. Sample: PBMCs, taken from a glioma patient whose treatment included an IDH1 peptide vaccine. This clonotype was sampled from a man aged 45-65 years with glioma.

In DNA form, the CDR3 reads TGTGCCAGCAGCCGGGGCTTCGGGGAGCTGTTTTTT. It codes for CASSRGFGELFF. The J gene is TRBJ2-2, the V gene TRBV7-3, with D perhaps given as TRBD1 or TRBD2 (5 bases each). The V gene lost 5 bases and the J gene lost 7 bases, with 8 bases spanning the gap. The CDR3 length is 12 residues. The germline V gene has CDR1 SGHTA and CDR2 FQGTGA. The variable domain in full, completed from reference TRBV7-3 and TRBJ2-2, reads GAGVSQTPSNKVTEKGKYVELRCDPISGHTALYWYRQSLGQGPEFLIYFQGTGAADDSGLPNDRFFAVRPEGSVSTLKIQRTERGDSAVYLCASSRGFGELFFGEGSRLTVL.